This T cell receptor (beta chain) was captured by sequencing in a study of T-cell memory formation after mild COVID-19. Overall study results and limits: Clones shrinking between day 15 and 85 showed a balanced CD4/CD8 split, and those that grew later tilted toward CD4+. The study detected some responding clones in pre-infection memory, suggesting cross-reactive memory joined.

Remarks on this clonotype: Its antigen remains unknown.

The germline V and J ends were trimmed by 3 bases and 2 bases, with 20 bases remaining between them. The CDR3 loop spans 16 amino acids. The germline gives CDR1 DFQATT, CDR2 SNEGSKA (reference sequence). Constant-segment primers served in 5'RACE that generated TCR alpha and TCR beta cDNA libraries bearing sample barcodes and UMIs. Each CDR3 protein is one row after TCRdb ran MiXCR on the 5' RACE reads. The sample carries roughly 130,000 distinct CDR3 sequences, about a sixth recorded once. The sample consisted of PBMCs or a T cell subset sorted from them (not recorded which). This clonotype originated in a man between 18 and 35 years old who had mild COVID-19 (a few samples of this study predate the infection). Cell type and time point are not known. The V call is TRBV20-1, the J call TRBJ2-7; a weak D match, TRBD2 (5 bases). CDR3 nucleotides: TGCAGTGCTAGTGGGGATTGGGCTAGCTCACCCTACGAGCAGTACTTC. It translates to CSASGDWASSPYEQYF.